This TCR beta chain appears in the sequencing data of a study of T cells in Graves' hyperthyroidism and ophthalmopathy. Overall study results and limits: Appearing also in blood were most of the thyroid clonotypes expanded above 0.001.

Using RNA transcripts as the source, TCR beta CDR3 regions were amplified. RT-PCR in the first round (using the HTBI primer set) targeted the TCR CDR3. MiXCR was run by TCRdb on the multiplex PCR reads, yielding one entry per CDR3 protein. This sample carries approximately 610,000 distinct CDR3 sequences, 16% of them seen once, and the ten largest clones take around 19%. This clonotype has at least ten counts. The antigen remains unidentified. Per germline, CDR1 MDHEN and CDR2 SYDVKM. The V and J ends lost 2 bases and 6 bases, in that order; junction bases with no gene match: 10. This CDR3 has 16 amino acids. Participants, patients aged 18 to 65, had newly diagnosed hyperthyroidism with a duration under 2 months. Diagnosis rested on symptoms, serum thyroxine and TRAb, thyroid ultrasound, and orbital computed tomography. Fresh peripheral blood, 10 ml, was the source of the PBMCs.

This sequence joins TRBV28 and TRBJ2-3, with 8 bases lining up with TRBD2. This sequence originates from a woman aged 18-35 years with Graves' hyperthyroidism. Sequencing was done on a sample of blood. CDR3 region: CASSLNSGSSVDTQYF. The CDR3 nucleotides read TGTGCCAGCAGTTTAAACAGCGGGAGCTCTGTGGATACGCAGTATTTT.